This T cell receptor beta chain derives from a study of technical replicates of blood from a handful of donors. TCRdb keeps only in-frame clones here, not all; method: immunoSEQ multiplex PCR. Among about 63,000 clones listed, around nine tenths were seen once. In germline, CDR1 is SGDLS, CDR2 YYNGEE. V lost 4 bases and J lost 1; bases outside the gene matches: 9. This CDR3 is 16 amino acids long. Material: PBMCs. This clonotype originated in a human donor in good health. Some clones in this sample may be carry-over from other donors' samples. This chain joins TRBV9 and TRBJ2-3; 7 positions match TRBD1. Here the CDR3 DNA reads TGTGCCAGCAGCCCTAGAGGAGGACAGGGCACAGATACGCAGTATTTT. It codes for CASSPRGGQGTDTQYF.